The 22 T cell receptor beta chains below come from one sample, sequenced in a study of T cell repertoires in cytomegalovirus infection. TCRdb passed the reads through MiXCR, listing each CDR3 protein once. The profile covers 110,000 to 150,000 distinct CDR3 sequences, with about 6.1% appearing a single time and about a sixth taken by the ten largest. Material: PBMCs. Receptors were obtained from a human donor in good health (CMV status not recorded). Some clones in this sample may be carry-over from other donors' samples.

This clonotype was seen many times. The V gene is TRBV7-2, the J gene TRBJ1-1, with a possible D match to TRBD1 (5 bases). CDR1 is SGHTA, CDR2 FQGNSA, per germline. The CDR3 totals 15 residues. V lost 5 bases and J lost 5, with 18 bases in between. CDR3 sequence (DNA): TGTGCCAGCAGCCCAAGGAAGGGGCGGGAGACTGAAGCTTTCTTT. Translating it yields CASSPRKGRETEAFF.

This clonotype was observed many times. This chain connects TRBV7-2 to TRBJ2-3; 15 bases fit TRBD2. V was pared by 0 bases and J by 7 bases, with 8 bases of the junction left unmatched. This CDR3 contains 18 residues. Germline lookup yields CDR1 SGHTA and CDR2 FQGNSA. Here the CDR3 DNA reads TGTGCCAGCAGCTTAGCGGGGACTAGCGGGGGGTCCGAGTATACGCAGTATTTT. Its translation: CASSLAGTSGGSEYTQYF.

This clonotype was seen a few times. This sequence joins TRBV7-2 and TRBJ2-3; D tentatively reads TRBD1 or TRBD2 (5 bases each). V lost 6 bases and J lost 8, with 18 bases in between. Germline V lookup: CDR1 SGHTA, CDR2 FQGNSA. The CDR3 is made up of 14 amino acids. CDR3 sequence (DNA): TGTGCCAGCAGTTTCTTAGGGACCACCGGTACGCAGTATTTT. Its protein product is CASSFLGTTGTQYF.

V is TRBV19 and J is TRBJ2-6; D might be TRBD1 (6 bases). This CDR3 contains 18 residues. Germline CDR1 and CDR2: LNHDA and SQIVND (reference sequence). With 3 bases removed from V and 1 base from J, the gap between germline ends came to 16 bases. The CDR3 is CASSIDRPTLSGANVLTF. The DNA for the CDR3 is TGTGCCAGTAGTATCGACAGGCCTACCCTATCTGGGGCCAACGTCCTGACTTTC.

The CDR3 reads CATSDPDRPNEQFF. CDR3 bases: TGTGCCACCAGTGACCCTGACAGACCCAATGAGCAGTTCTTC. This chain connects TRBV24-1 to TRBJ2-1; tentative D call: TRBD1 (5 bases). Trimming left V 4 bases short and J 6 bases short, with 12 bases between. The CDR3 runs to 14 residues. Germline V lookup: CDR1 KGHDR, CDR2 SFDVKD.

This clonotype has a count of ten or more. The V and J genes are TRBV7-2 and TRBJ1-2; a possible D gene is TRBD1 (6 bases). Germline V gene data show CDR1 as SGHTA and CDR2 as FQGNSA. This CDR3 has 15 residues. V lost 5 bases to trimming and J lost 4 bases, with 17 bases between them. CDR3 bases: TGTGCCAGCAGCCGGGGGCAGGGATCGAGCTATGGCTACACCTTC. Translated, it gives CASSRGQGSSYGYTF.

This clonotype was picked up many times. This CDR3 reads CATSREGRVIDYGYTF. CDR3 DNA: TGTGCCACCAGCAGAGAGGGGAGGGTAATCGACTATGGCTACACCTTC. The chain employs TRBV15 and TRBJ1-2; D gene uncertain. The CDR3 sequence is 16 residues long. The germline V and J ends were trimmed by 0 bases and 3 bases, with 14 bases remaining between them. From germline, CDR1 is LNHNV and CDR2 YYDKDF (reference sequence).

This clonotype was seen at least ten times. This chain connects TRBV11-2 to TRBJ2-7, with D possibly being TRBD1 (5 bases). The CDR3 has 14 amino acids. Deletions cut 0 bases from V and 3 bases from J, with 9 bases between. Germline values: CDR1 SGHAT, CDR2 FQNNGV. CDR3 protein: CASSLEAQGYEQYF. CDR3 sequence (DNA): TGTGCCAGCAGCTTAGAAGCCCAGGGCTACGAGCAGTACTTC.

The chain links TRBV7-2 to TRBJ2-7; TRBD2 aligns across 7 bases. From germline, CDR1 is SGHTA and CDR2 FQGNSA. The CDR3 contains 14 residues. The V segment lost 2 bases and the J segment 4 bases; nucleotides outside the gene matches: 5. CDR3 in amino acids: CASSLMGGGYEQYF. As DNA, the CDR3 is TGTGCCAGCAGCTTAATGGGGGGGGGTTACGAGCAGTACTTC.

This chain links TRBV28 with TRBJ2-3, with D uncertain. The CDR3 loop spans 11 amino acids. V lost 7 bases to trimming and J lost 4 bases, with 6 bases between them. CDR1 and CDR2 from the germline V gene are MDHEN and SYDVKM. The CDR3 is CASTTADTQYF. The CDR3 nucleotides are TGTGCCAGCACCACCGCAGATACGCAGTATTTT.

This clonotype was found a few times. The chain is built from TRBV20-1 and TRBJ1-1; 7 nucleotides align to TRBD1. Germline lookup yields CDR1 DFQATT and CDR2 SNEGSKA (reference sequence). The CDR3 has 12 amino acids. V gave up 4 bases and J gave up 3 bases; unmatched junction bases: 2. Here the CDR3 reads CSANRGDTEAFF. As DNA, the CDR3 is TGCAGTGCTAACAGGGGAGACACTGAAGCTTTCTTT.

The V call is TRBV28, the J call TRBJ2-5, with 8 bases matching TRBD1. The CDR3 totals 16 residues. V dropped 4 bases and J dropped 5; count of bases not matched to a gene: 12. Germline V gene sequence: CDR1 MDHEN, CDR2 SYDVKM. The CDR3 coding sequence is TGTGCCAGCAGTTCCAACGGGGCAGGGGGCTTGGAGACCCAGTACTTC. Its translation is CASSSNGAGGLETQYF.

The chain couples TRBV7-3 to TRBJ1-2; D remains ambiguous. This CDR3 has 16 amino acids. V lost 5 bases and J lost 8, with 24 bases in between. Germline V gives CDR1 SGHTA, CDR2 FQGTGA. The CDR3 DNA reads as TGTGCCAGCAGCGCGTACAGTATCCGGTTCTTAGGCGGCTACACCTTC. Translating it yields CASSAYSIRFLGGYTF.

This chain joins TRBV10-3 and TRBJ2-3, with TRBD2 matching over 9 bases. Germline trimming cut 10 bases from V and 8 bases from J; bases unmatched to any gene: 16. CDR3 length: 15 residues. CDR1 is ENHRY and CDR2 is SYGVKD in the germline V gene. CDR3 DNA: TGTGCCACCTGCCGAGGGCGGGGGGGCCCAGTTACGCAGTATTTT. Protein sequence: CATCRGRGGPVTQYF.

This clonotype appeared a few times. The gene calls are TRBV12-3 or TRBV12-4 and TRBJ1-3; 8 nucleotides match TRBD1. The CDR3 contains 17 residues. With V trimmed by 0 bases and J by 0 bases, 4 bases remained unmatched. The CDR3: CASSLATGARSGNTIYF. DNA of the CDR3: TGTGCCAGCAGTTTAGCGACAGGGGCCCGCTCTGGAAACACCATATATTTT.

This clonotype occurred many times. V and J are TRBV12-3 or TRBV12-4 and TRBJ2-3, with a possible D match to TRBD1 (5 bases). CDR3 length equals 15 residues. V lost 8 bases, J lost 3 bases, and 18 bases lay in between. CDR3 amino acids: CASALDRTGTDTQYF. The DNA for the CDR3 is TGTGCCAGCGCCCTCGACAGAACTGGGACAGATACGCAGTATTTT.

The CDR3 coding sequence is TGTGCCAGCAGTGATCAGGGTAATCGGGCTGAAGCTTTCTTT. It codes for CASSDQGNRAEAFF. V is TRBV2 and J is TRBJ1-1; D possibly corresponds to TRBD1 (5 bases). Germline V gives CDR1 SNHLY, CDR2 FYNNEI. The V gene lost 3 bases and the J gene lost 6 bases, with 14 bases spanning the gap. The CDR3 extends over 14 amino acids.

In this sample, this clonotype turned up many times. The chain has TRBV25-1 and TRBJ2-1; D unclear. This CDR3 spans 14 amino acids. Trimming removed 5 bases from V and 6 bases from J, with 14 bases in between. Germline CDR1 reads MGHDK; CDR2 reads SYGVNS. DNA for the CDR3: TGTGCCAGCAGTTCAAGCCCTACTGGCAATGAGCAGTTCTTC. Protein product: CASSSSPTGNEQFF.

At least ten counts were recorded for this clonotype. The rearrangement links TRBV28 to TRBJ1-3; D not certain. The CDR3 is made up of 13 amino acids. The germline V and J ends were trimmed by 4 bases and 4 bases, with 8 bases remaining between them. CDR1 and CDR2 from the germline V gene are MDHEN and SYDVKM. CDR3 bases: TGTGCCAGCAGTTACGGTCCAGGAAACACCATATATTTT. Translation: CASSYGPGNTIYF.

This clonotype was counted between two and nine times. The chain is built from TRBV7-2 and TRBJ2-4, with D maybe TRBD2 (5 bases). The V gene lost 5 bases and the J gene lost 9 bases, with 8 bases spanning the gap. This CDR3 contains 11 residues. Looked up from germline, CDR1 is SGHTA and CDR2 is FQGNSA. The CDR3: CASSDSVIQYF. The DNA for the CDR3 is TGTGCCAGCAGCGATAGCGTCATTCAGTACTTC.

This clonotype has a count of ten or more. The genes are TRBV7-2 and TRBJ2-7; a weak D match, TRBD1 (6 bases). The germline gives CDR1 SGHTA, CDR2 FQGNSA. V lost 3 bases and J lost 4, with 10 bases in between. The CDR3 loop spans 13 amino acids. CDR3 region: CASSFLQGYEQYF. The CDR3 coding sequence is TGTGCCAGCAGCTTCCTACAGGGTTACGAGCAGTACTTC.

The V gene is TRBV11-2, the J gene TRBJ2-1; no firm D call. This CDR3 region has 12 residues. Germline CDR1 reads SGHAT; CDR2 reads FQNNGV. The V end lost 5 bases, the J end lost 8 bases, and 10 bases lay between the germline ends. The CDR3 nucleotides are TGTGCCAGCAGCCCGTTGGAACATGAGCAGTTCTTC. Amino acids: CASSPLEHEQFF.